This is a list of T cell receptor beta chains from one sample in a study of blood T cells in healthy people across ages. One entry per CDR3 protein results from TCRdb running MiXCR on the 5' RACE reads. The sample contains hundreds of thousands of distinct CDR3 sequences, around a quarter of which appear only once. The same sample was also used in a study of T cells of mothers and their children.

Material: blood. The receptors come from a boy aged 10-17 years in good health. Each CDR3 is given with its conserved first and last residue. D genes are given only for firm matches. A row's size may be missing; if present it is once, few, many or a size class.

J gene | clone size | D gene | V gene | CDR3 length | CDR3 DNA | CDR3 protein
TRBJ1-2 | few | . | TRBV29-1 | 16 | TGCAGCGTTGAAGATCAAGAGGGCTCGGTCTCCTATGGCTACACCTTC | CSVEDQEGSVSYGYTF
TRBJ2-1 | . | . | TRBV7-6 | 18 | TGTGCCAGCAGCTTAAGTGTCGGGGGACTCCCTCCTCAAAATGAGCAGTTCTTC | CASSLSVGGLPPQNEQFF
TRBJ1-4 | . | . | TRBV12-3/TRBV12-4 | 12 | TGTGCCAGCAGGGCCCGGGAACTTGAACTGTTTTTT | CASRARELELFF
TRBJ1-2 | . | TRBD1 | TRBV28 | 13 | TGTGCCAGCAGGGGGACAGGGAACTATGGCTACACCTTC | CASRGTGNYGYTF
TRBJ2-1 | . | . | TRBV5-6 | 13 | TGTGCCAGCAGCTTGGCCAGCGGCCTTGGCCAGTTCTTC | CASSLASGLGQFF
TRBJ1-6 | . | TRBD1 | TRBV27 | 14 | TGTGCCAGCAGTCTGGACAGGGGGAATTCACCCCTCCACTTT | CASSLDRGNSPLHF
TRBJ2-1 | many | . | TRBV29-1 | 11 | TGCAGCGTTGCCGCGTACAATGAGCAGTTCTTC | CSVAAYNEQFF
TRBJ1-5 | few | TRBD1 | TRBV15 | 16 | TGTGCCACCAGCACCCGGGACAGGGGAGGCAATCAGCCCCAGCATTTT | CATSTRDRGGNQPQHF
TRBJ2-7 | few | . | TRBV29-1 | 14 | TGCAGCGTTGAAGGGTACAGGGAATCCTACGAGCAGTACTTC | CSVEGYRESYEQYF
TRBJ2-2 | few | TRBD2 | TRBV5-1 | 16 | TGCGCCAGCAGCTCGGGACTAGCGGGACATAGCGGGGAGCTGTTTTTT | CASSSGLAGHSGELFF
TRBJ2-3 | . | . | TRBV7-2 | 14 | TGTACCAGCAGCATCGGACGGAACACAGATACGCAGTATTTT | CTSSIGRNTDTQYF
TRBJ2-3 | . | . | TRBV27 | 15 | TGTGCCAGCAATTGGCACAGGTCCAAAGCAGATACGCAGTATTTT | CASNWHRSKADTQYF
TRBJ1-5 | few | . | TRBV5-1 | 15 | TGCGCCAACAGCGAATTCGGAGATAGCAATCAGCCCCAGCATTTT | CANSEFGDSNQPQHF
TRBJ2-7 | . | TRBD2 | TRBV3-1 | 16 | TGTGCCAGCAGCCAAGATTCGACTAGCGAGACTTACGAGCAGTACTTC | CASSQDSTSETYEQYF
TRBJ1-5 | . | TRBD1 | TRBV27 | 13 | TGTGCCAGCAGTCCCAGGGGGCCTCAGCCCCAGCATTTT | CASSPRGPQPQHF
TRBJ2-2 | . | . | TRBV29-1 | 11 | TGCAGCGTCAGGAACACCGGGGAGCTGTTTTTT | CSVRNTGELFF
TRBJ1-1 | . | . | TRBV6-6 | 14 | TGTGCCAGCAGTCGTGACATCCAGATTACTGAAGCTTTCTTT | CASSRDIQITEAFF
TRBJ1-4 | . | . | TRBV20-1 | 15 | TGCAGTGCTGGGGACCTCAGGGGAGGGAATGAAAAACTGTTTTTT | CSAGDLRGGNEKLFF
TRBJ2-2 | few | . | TRBV2 | 12 | TGTGCCAGCATCCAGGAGACCGGGGAGCTGTTTTTT | CASIQETGELFF
TRBJ2-5 | . | TRBD2 | TRBV5-1 | 15 | TGCGCCAGCAGACCTGAGGGGACGGGGGGGGAGACCCAGTACTTC | CASRPEGTGGETQYF
TRBJ2-7 | . | TRBD2 | TRBV2 | 15 | TGTGCCAGCAGTCCCCTAGCGGGGGGTTACTACGAGCAGTACTTC | CASSPLAGGYYEQYF